These T cell receptor beta chains were read from a single sample in a study of regulatory T cells in long-lasting Graves disease. In TCRdb, the multiplex PCR reads were re-called with MiXCR into one record per CDR3 protein. The sample contains 350,000 to 500,000 distinct CDR3 sequences, 12% to 15% of which appear only once. This same sample was also part of a study on T cells in Graves' hyperthyroidism and ophthalmopathy.

This sample comprised peripheral blood mononuclear cells (PBMCs), obtained at new diagnosis, from a patient treated with antithyroid drugs. The source of these receptors is a woman aged 45-65 years with Graves disease. The CDR3 runs from the conserved cysteine through the conserved F or W. The D gene is left open where the match is weak. Where a row states a size, it is once, few, many or the class of an expanded clone; other rows omit it.

J | V | D | size | CDR3 | DNA
TRBJ2-7 | TRBV27 | . | . | CASSVAGQLKSYEQYF | TGTGCCAGCAGCGTGGCCGGACAGTTAAAGTCCTACGAGCAGTACTTC
TRBJ2-1 | TRBV6-5 | . | many | CASSYFSGSGYNEQFF | TGTGCCAGCAGTTACTTTTCGGGTTCCGGGTACAATGAGCAGTTCTTC
TRBJ2-7 | TRBV7-9 | . | many | CASSRQQKAYEQYF | TGTGCCAGCAGCCGACAGCAAAAAGCCTACGAGCAGTACTTC
TRBJ1-6 | TRBV28 | . | many | CASSLAGGADNSPLHF | TGTGCCAGCAGTTTGGCCGGGGGGGCAGATAATTCACCCCTCCACTTT
TRBJ1-5 | TRBV20-1 | . | many | CSARDLWTGNQPQHF | TGCAGTGCTAGAGATTTATGGACAGGCAATCAGCCCCAGCATTTT
TRBJ1-5 | TRBV20-1 | TRBD1 | many | CSASARGAVGPQHF | TGCAGTGCTAGTGCCAGGGGGGCTGTGGGGCCCCAGCATTTT
TRBJ2-3 | TRBV5-1 | TRBD2 | many | CASSLDGLAADTQYF | TGCGCCAGCAGCTTGGATGGACTAGCGGCAGATACGCAGTATTTT
TRBJ1-4 | TRBV6-2/TRBV6-3 | . | . | CASSDGGGAVVGKLFF | TGTGCCAGCAGTGACGGTGGAGGGGCAGTCGTGGGGAAACTGTTTTTT
TRBJ2-1 | TRBV7-6 | TRBD2 | few | CASSQWTSAYNEQFF | TGTGCCAGCAGCCAATGGACTAGCGCCTACAATGAGCAGTTCTTC
TRBJ2-7 | TRBV4-1 | . | . | CASSQIAVTYEQYF | TGCGCCAGCAGCCAAATCGCGGTCACCTACGAGCAGTACTTC
TRBJ2-2 | TRBV9 | . | . | CASSVGTITSGELFF | TGTGCCAGCAGCGTAGGGACTATAACGTCCGGGGAGCTGTTTTTT
TRBJ1-4 | TRBV4-1 | TRBD1 | many | CASREQGAYGKLFF | TGCGCCAGCAGGGAACAGGGGGCTTACGGAAAACTGTTTTTT
TRBJ1-2 | TRBV28 | TRBD1 | many | CASSLLDRGRLYGYTF | TGTGCCAGCAGTTTACTCGACAGGGGGCGCCTCTATGGCTACACCTTC
TRBJ1-4 | TRBV6-4 | . | . | CASSYSGGANNEKLFF | TGTGCCAGCAGTTACTCGGGAGGGGCGAATAATGAAAAACTGTTTTTT
TRBJ2-5 | TRBV19 | . | few | CASSISQETQYF | TGTGCCAGTAGTATATCCCAAGAGACCCAGTACTTC
TRBJ2-7 | TRBV28 | TRBD1 | many | CASSLQGATEEQYF | TGTGCCAGCAGTCTCCAGGGGGCTACGGAGGAGCAGTACTTC
TRBJ2-5 | TRBV7-3 | . | many | CASSPGTASRTQYF | TGTGCCAGCAGCCCAGGGACCGCTTCACGGACCCAGTACTTC
TRBJ2-4 | TRBV3-1 | TRBD2 | many | CASSQDGGGIQYF | TGTGCCAGCAGCCAAGATGGCGGGGGGATTCAGTACTTC
TRBJ2-3 | TRBV18 | TRBD2 | many | CASSQPSGRGDTQYF | TGTGCCAGCTCGCAGCCTAGCGGGAGAGGAGATACGCAGTATTTT
TRBJ2-1 | TRBV6-2/TRBV6-3 | TRBD2 | . | CASSTWGGGQRDYNEQFF | TGTGCCAGCAGTACGTGGGGGGGGGGTCAGCGGGATTACAATGAGCAGTTCTTC
TRBJ2-2 | TRBV6-5 | . | many | CASSYSRERGTGELFF | TGTGCCAGCAGTTACTCTCGGGAGAGGGGAACCGGGGAGCTGTTTTTT
TRBJ1-1 | TRBV10-3 | . | . | CAITGASNSEAFF | TGTGCCATCACCGGGGCCTCTAACAGTGAAGCTTTCTTT
TRBJ2-7 | TRBV19 | . | few | CASSMSGHSSYEQYF | TGTGCCAGTAGTATGAGTGGACATAGCTCCTACGAGCAGTACTTC
TRBJ2-7 | TRBV5-1 | . | . | CASKDDEAGEQYF | TGCGCCAGCAAAGATGACGAGGCGGGGGAGCAGTACTTC
TRBJ1-2 | TRBV5-6 | . | many | CASILGGAENYGYTF | TGTGCCAGCATACTAGGTGGGGCGGAAAACTATGGCTACACCTTC
TRBJ1-6 | TRBV2 | . | many | CASSEAQEDNSPLHF | TGTGCCAGCAGTGAGGCACAGGAGGATAATTCACCCCTCCACTTT
TRBJ1-1 | TRBV7-8 | . | . | CASSFSGDTEAFF | TGTGCCAGCAGCTTTTCAGGTGACACTGAAGCTTTCTTT
TRBJ1-1 | TRBV16 | . | many | CASSQLPDTEAFF | TGTGCCAGCAGCCAATTACCCGACACTGAAGCTTTCTTT
TRBJ2-5 | TRBV19 | TRBD1 | . | CASSLDRGFAETQYF | TGTGCCAGTAGTCTTGACAGGGGTTTTGCAGAGACCCAGTACTTC
TRBJ2-3 | TRBV2 | . | many | CASRASTSTDTQYF | TGTGCCAGCAGGGCTAGCACCTCCACAGATACGCAGTATTTT
TRBJ2-5 | TRBV5-1 | . | . | CASSLKSIFVETQYF | TGCGCCAGCAGCTTGAAGTCTATATTTGTAGAGACCCAGTACTTC
TRBJ1-5 | TRBV19 | TRBD1 | few | CASRGTGVVQPQHF | TGTGCCAGTAGGGGGACAGGGGTCGTTCAGCCCCAGCATTTT
TRBJ2-1 | TRBV5-1 | . | many | CASSLESYEQFF | TGCGCCAGCAGCTTAGAGAGTTATGAGCAGTTCTTC
TRBJ2-2 | TRBV27 | . | few | CAILGGNTGELFF | TGTGCCATCCTAGGGGGGAACACCGGGGAGCTGTTTTTT
TRBJ1-2 | TRBV10-3 | . | many | CAISESQGKGGYTF | TGTGCCATCAGTGAGTCGCAGGGGAAAGGTGGCTACACCTTC
TRBJ1-3 | TRBV5-6 | . | . | CASSLGNFAGNTIYF | TGTGCCAGCAGCTTAGGGAATTTTGCTGGAAACACCATATATTTT
TRBJ1-1 | TRBV6-1 | . | many | CASSMDSWGNTEAFF | TGTGCCAGCAGTATGGACAGCTGGGGGAACACTGAAGCTTTCTTT
TRBJ2-5 | TRBV20-1 | . | few | CSATHRDQETQYF | TGCAGTGCTACACACAGGGATCAAGAGACCCAGTACTTC
TRBJ2-7 | TRBV7-6 | TRBD2 | many | CASSSGTGGLSEQYF | TGTGCCAGCAGCTCCGGAACGGGAGGGCTCTCCGAGCAGTACTTC
TRBJ2-1 | TRBV28 | TRBD1 | many | CASSIPGQRFYNEQFF | TGTGCCAGCAGCATACCGGGACAGAGGTTTTACAATGAGCAGTTCTTC
TRBJ2-5 | TRBV2 | . | many | CASLGGPETQYF | TGTGCCAGCCTCGGAGGTCCAGAGACCCAGTACTTC
TRBJ2-6 | TRBV10-3 | . | . | CASSYGRVSSLGANVLTF | TGTGCCAGCAGTTACGGTAGGGTTTCTTCGTTGGGGGCCAACGTCCTGACTTTC
TRBJ1-2 | TRBV27 | . | . | CASSLKSGTYGYTF | TGTGCCAGCAGTTTAAAGAGTGGCACCTATGGCTACACCTTC